This entry is about one T cell receptor beta chain. Its target is not known. Preparation of the TCRbeta library used unique molecular identifiers. TCRdb passed the PCR reads through MiXCR, listing each CDR3 protein once. The table shows some 220,000 distinct CDR3 sequences, with roughly 10% occurring only once. This record comes from a study of T-cell reconstitution after alpha-beta-depleted transplantation in children. Findings and caveats of the study: It was surviving recipient T cells and thymic progenitors that gave some patients high TCRbeta diversity at day 60. Several hundred graft clones that had expanded were reportedly the source of alpha-beta T cells about two months after transplant. After one year, T-cell counts and TCRbeta diversity mostly came from new T cells.

Germline lookup yields CDR1 SEHNR and CDR2 FQNEAQ (reference sequence). CDR3 size: 17 residues. The J segment lost 2 bases and the V segment lost 5 bases, leaving 13 bases of the junction unmatched. The source was PBMCs, collected before TCRalphabeta/CD19-depleted stem cell transplant. The genes are TRBV7-9 and TRBJ2-3, with TRBD2 matching 7 bases. The sequence came from a child in the first two years of life with acute myeloid leukemia, due to receive a stem cell transplant. The chain's CDR3 is CASSPPKSSGLTDTQYF. The CDR3, as DNA: TGTGCCAGCAGCCCACCTAAGTCTAGCGGCCTCACAGATACGCAGTATTTT. The full variable domain, rest sourced from reference TRBV7-9 and TRBJ2-3, is DTGVSQNPRHKITKRGQNVTFRCDPISEHNRLYWYRQTLGQGPEFLTYFQNEAQLEKSRLLSDRFSAERPKGSFSTLEIQRTEQGDSAMYLCASSPPKSSGLTDTQYFGPGTRLTVL.